This T cell receptor beta chain stems from a study of shared clonotypes between healthy human individuals (dated by TCRdb to the early 2020s). In terms of the full investigation: The cohort comprised two women and a few men aged 18 to 49 years. Per donor, three plates each were used for CD4 naive and CD4 memory, two for CD8 naive, and one for CD8 memory. The study deeply sequenced blood TCR repertoires of about 5 healthy adults to estimate repertoire size and the extent of clonotype sharing between individuals. Different laboratories and diverse techniques were used to prepare libraries and sequence TCR repertoires, to increase sequencing depth and limit assay-specific biases. Per donor, leukapheresis produced somewhere between about 0.8 and 9 billion PBMCs. What the research found in general, with its limitations: Pairwise subsampling led to the expectation that sequencing depth would affect the degree of clonotype sharing among donors. Around 5.4% of naive CD4, 3.5% of naive CD8, roughly 2.5% of memory CD4, and 0.4% of memory CD8 clonotypes were shared across four donors. Sampling was restricted to blood, and TCR repertoires in tissue are likely to differ from TCR repertoires in blood. Rarefaction of sorted-subset datasets indicated incomplete sequencing despite the large sequencing depth. Clonotypes shared by all four sorted-subset donors showed higher generation probabilities than non-shared clonotypes. Naive subsets generally had larger estimated clonotype richness than memory subsets did. The small number of donors limited the genetic and exposure-history diversity represented.

The CDR3 has 11 amino acids, counting the end cysteine and phenylalanine. Solely the CDR3 DNA is kept, with 33 bases framed from the first base. The germline V gene encodes CDR1 SGHNT and CDR2 YYREEE (reference sequence). V was cut back by 5 bases and J by 8 bases, leaving a gap of 10 bases between them. CD8 naive samples were CD45RO-negative cells positively selected for CCR7, giving a CD45RA+CCR7+ population that excluded TemRA cells. Healthy HIV-negative adults with no recently reported acute infections or vaccinations were included as donors. Every donor was a Caucasian adult residing in Nashville, Tennessee, USA. Blood was obtained by leukapheresis, after which PBMCs were separated by Ficoll-Histopaque density gradient centrifugation and cryopreserved in liquid nitrogen vapor phase. Analytical flow cytometry was used to check the purity and quantity of each magnetically sorted T cell population. Each sorted fraction had its genomic DNA isolated and then quantified by UV absorbance on a Nanodrop 2000c.

Using the deep immunoSEQ assay, multiplex PCR amplified TCR CDR3 regions from genomic DNA. Extracted genomic DNA from each cell subset was distributed evenly across all wells of several immunoSEQ 96-well plates, and each plate was treated as a replicate. For sorted subsets, roughly 200 ng genomic DNA, equal to about 30,000 T cell genomes, was loaded into each replicate PCR. Purified libraries were quantified with a Qubit 3.0 fluorometer, sized on a Bioanalyzer 2100, and re-quantified with the KAPA Library Quantification kit. A separate single-read 150-cycle Illumina NextSeq 550 flow cell was used to sequence each immunoSEQ 96-well plate. The paper's data handling went like this. Because the immunoSEQ output held only junctional sequences and lacked quality scores, the filtering could not match the filtering applied to full-length reads. Sequences were annotated with PyIR, a Python wrapper for IgBLAST v1.9, and V/J genes and CDR3 were assigned using IMGT germline references. Reads were removed for weak V/J assignments (E-value above 1e-6), missing CDR3, stop codons, out-of-frame junctions, or ambiguous translated residues. V3J clonotypes were defined as sequences sharing the same inferred V gene, J gene, and CDR3 amino acid sequence. To compute the percentage overlap between repertoires, the number of shared unique clonotypes was divided by the size of the smaller repertoire. RTK rarefaction, the Chao1 estimator, and Recon v2.1 estimates of unobserved clonotypes were used to assess repertoire richness. Generation probabilities were computed with OLGA for all TCRbeta clonotypes obtained by the gDNA method from several donors. TCRdb carries this immuneACCESS record with in-frame sequences only. Its versions omit some clonotypes, under half of them owing to an unresolved V gene in the studies checked, with the rest unexplained. From that table come the V and J calls and clone size; the DNA was used to work out D and trimming. This sample is represented by millions of clones; about 95% of them were singletons. The ten biggest clones cover 0.9% to 1.4% of the sample.

Remarks on this clone: Its cognate antigen has yet to be identified. Per-base quality was not reported, and no clone a single base away is much larger than it.

What was sequenced was naive CD8+ T cells sorted from blood. The cell subset or site label for this specimen denotes: CD45RA+CCR7+. The origin of this receptor is a man between 18 and 35 years old in good health. Recombination joined TRBV5-4 with TRBJ1-1; no D gene is confidently identified. The CDR3 has the sequence CASRSDEEAFF. The sequenced DNA is TGTGCCAGCAGGTCGGACGAGGAAGCTTTCTTT.